The 13 T cell receptor beta chains given below trace back to one sample, sequenced in a study of blood T cell repertoires in COVID-19. Produced via immunoSEQ multiplex PCR; TCRdb's table is partial and in-frame only. The sample yields 150,000 to 200,000 clones, 75% to 85% seen once. Sequences were obtained from peripheral blood. The receptors were gathered from a human donor in a cohort sampled during active COVID-19.

This clone was counted a few times. The chain recombines TRBV28 with TRBJ1-1; the match to TRBD1 covers 9 bases. After removal of 5 bases from V and 5 bases from J, the junction contained 9 bases not matched to a gene. Germline values: CDR1 MDHEN, CDR2 SYDVKM. CDR3 length equals 15 residues. Here the CDR3 reads CASSTRDRGRTEAFF. CDR3 bases: TGTGCCAGCAGTACGCGCGACAGGGGGAGAACTGAAGCTTTCTTT.

The V gene is TRBV24-1, the J gene TRBJ2-2; TRBD1 is a possible D gene (6 bases). The CDR3 is 15 residues long. The germline V and J ends were trimmed by 1 base and 4 bases, with 9 bases remaining between them. From germline, CDR1 is KGHDR and CDR2 SFDVKD. The CDR3 loop is CATSDFRGSTGELFF. The CDR3 nucleotides are TGTGCCACCAGTGATTTCAGGGGTTCCACCGGGGAGCTGTTTTTT.

The rearrangement joins TRBV27 to TRBJ2-7, with D unclear. The ends were cut back, 5 bases at V and 5 bases at J, with 13 bases in the middle. In germline, CDR1 is MNHEY, CDR2 SMNVEV (reference sequence). The CDR3 runs 13 residues. The CDR3 DNA reads as TGTGCCAGCAGTCGCCCCGGGTCGGACGAGCAGTACTTC. Its translation is CASSRPGSDEQYF.

The chain recombines TRBV19 with TRBJ1-1; D is uncertain. V shed 4 bases and J shed 5 bases, with 14 bases lying between them. The CDR3 has 14 residues. Germline V gene data show CDR1 as LNHDA and CDR2 as SQIVND (reference sequence). This chain's CDR3 is CASSNLRAGTEAFF. CDR3 bases: TGTGCCAGTAGTAACCTCCGGGCGGGTACTGAAGCTTTCTTT.

Only a few counts were recorded for this clone. The junction does not match germline at one end; this may be a read error. This chain links TRBV9 with TRBJ2-7; 10 positions agree with TRBD2. The germline CDR1 and CDR2 sequences are SGDLS and YYNGEE. The CDR3 is 13 residues long. The CDR3 DNA reads as TGTGCCAGCAGTGTAGCGGGAGGTAGCGAGCAGTACTTC. This codes for CASSVAGGSEQYF.

This chain's CDR3 is CASSLAHVRVKANYGYTF. The CDR3 DNA is TGTGCCAGCAGCTTAGCGCATGTCAGGGTGAAAGCTAACTATGGCTACACCTTC. V usage is TRBV7-9 and J usage is TRBJ1-2; D is possibly TRBD1 (5 bases). The germline CDR1 and CDR2 sequences are SEHNR and FQNEAQ (reference sequence). The CDR3 has 18 residues. Trimming took off 0 bases at V and 0 bases at J, with 17 bases between the two ends.

V and J are TRBV19 and TRBJ2-1; 7 bases fit TRBD1. J gave up 14 bases and V 6 bases, and 7 bases lay outside the gene matches. Germline V gene lookup returns CDR1 LNHDA and CDR2 SQIVND (reference sequence). This CDR3 is 11 amino acids long. The CDR3 bases are TGTGCCAGTAGATCCGGGACAGTGGAGTTCTTC. It translates to CASRSGTVEFF.

The chain is built from TRBV5-4 and TRBJ2-2, with D tentatively TRBD2 (5 bases). Germline CDR1 and CDR2: SGHNT and YYREEE (reference sequence). The CDR3 is made up of 15 amino acids. V was shortened by 4 bases and J by 0 bases, with 10 bases between the two germline ends. The DNA for the CDR3 is TGTGCCAGCAGCCCCGGGATAACGAACACCGGGGAGCTGTTTTTT. Amino acids: CASSPGITNTGELFF.

Note on this clone: The same CDR3 can be traced to other DNA sequences in this sample. The J gene is TRBJ2-7, the V gene TRBV27; 9 positions agree with TRBD1. CDR1 and CDR2 (germline): MNHEY, SMNVEV (reference sequence). Trimming took 4 bases from V and 2 from J; bases not matched to a gene: 9. The CDR3 extends over 16 amino acids. The CDR3 is CASSSTGTGIPYEQYF. The CDR3 DNA is TGTGCCAGCAGTTCTACCGGGACAGGGATCCCCTACGAGCAGTACTTC.

The V gene is TRBV24-1, the J gene TRBJ2-5; 8 nucleotides agree with TRBD1. Trimming removed 3 bases from V and 4 bases from J; junction bases left unmatched: 3. The CDR3 spans 14 residues. Germline CDR1 reads KGHDR; CDR2 reads SFDVKD. CDR3 DNA: TGTGCCACCAGTGATCAGACAGGGGCAGAGACCCAGTACTTC. Translated: CATSDQTGAETQYF.

V usage is TRBV24-1 and J usage is TRBJ2-1; weak D call: TRBD1 (5 bases). Germline-derived CDR1 and CDR2 are KGHDR and SFDVKD. The CDR3 has 13 amino acids. Trimming stripped 3 bases from V and 10 bases from J, with 12 bases between. In DNA form, the CDR3 reads TGTGCCACCAGTGATGGGGCCCGCAAAGAGCAGTTCTTC. It is translated as CATSDGARKEQFF.

This chain uses TRBV30 with TRBJ1-5, with D hard to call. This CDR3 spans 12 amino acids. V dropped 2 bases and J dropped 6 bases, with 8 bases sitting between them. The germline V gene encodes CDR1 GTSNPN and CDR2 SVGIG (reference sequence). In DNA form, the CDR3 reads TGTGCCTGGAGTTCCGGGGTTCAGCCCCAGCATTTT. It yields the protein CAWSSGVQPQHF.

The rearrangement uses TRBV30 and TRBJ1-1; weak D call: TRBD1 (5 bases). In germline, CDR1 is GTSNPN, CDR2 SVGIG (reference sequence). V was trimmed by 1 base and J by 1 base, leaving 7 bases between them. The CDR3 length is 13 residues. This CDR3 is CAWSGQTNTEAFF. CDR3 DNA: TGTGCCTGGAGTGGACAGACGAACACTGAAGCTTTCTTT.